This TCR beta chain was sequenced for a study of T cell repertoires in cytomegalovirus infection. Across the study: Public signatures in TCR beta pointed to CMV infection and matching HLA type. Findings of the study overall: Within the response measured ex vivo, HLA-C-restricted CMV-specific TCR beta clonotypes were dominant.

This clonotype was seen many times. Its antigen is undetermined. TCRdb re-called the reads with MiXCR, one entry per CDR3 protein. The profile covers roughly 300,000 distinct CDR3 sequences, with 9.5% appearing a single time and over 3.5% taken by the ten largest. Trimming left V 4 bases short and J 5 bases short, with 14 bases between. Germline values: CDR1 MDHEN, CDR2 SYDVKM. This CDR3 has 14 residues. The V gene is TRBV28, the J gene TRBJ2-5, with D unresolved. The specimen was PBMCs. The source is a human donor in good health (CMV status not recorded). Some clones in this sample may be carry-over from other donors' samples. CDR3 amino acids: CASSSNSKGETQYF. The CDR3 DNA reads TGTGCCAGCAGTTCGAATTCAAAGGGTGAGACCCAGTACTTC.